The 23 T cell receptor beta chains in this list originate from one sample, sequenced in a study of blood T cell repertoires in COVID-19. The table came from immunoSEQ multiplex PCR; TCRdb's copy has only in-frame clones and leaves some out. Among 150,000 to 200,000 clones, about 90% were seen once, and the ten largest hold 0.95% to 1.5%. The sequenced sample was PBMCs or T cells enriched from blood (not recorded which). These receptor sequences come from a human donor with acute COVID-19. The donor label of this sample is uncertain.

The V gene is TRBV11-2, the J gene TRBJ2-1; tentatively, D is TRBD2 (5 bases). V lost 4 bases, J lost 2 bases, and 18 bases lay in between. Germline CDR1 reads SGHAT; CDR2 reads FQNNGV. CDR3 length: 17 amino acids. Here the CDR3 DNA reads TGTGCCAGCAGCTCCTGGGGAGACCACAATACCTACAATGAGCAGTTCTTC. It yields the protein CASSSWGDHNTYNEQFF. The full variable domain, completed using reference TRBV11-2 and TRBJ2-1, is EAGVAQSPRYKIIEKRQSVAFWCNPISGHATLYWYQQILGQGPKLLIQFQNNGVVDDSQLPKDRFSAERLKGVDSTLKIQPAKLEDSAVYLCASSSWGDHNTYNEQFFGPGTRLTVL.

This sequence joins TRBV30 and TRBJ2-7; 10 bases are shared with TRBD2. CDR1 and CDR2 (germline): GTSNPN, SVGIG (reference sequence). V was clipped by 4 bases and J by 6 bases; unmatched bases: 6. This CDR3 comprises 13 residues. The CDR3 loop reads CAWTSGGPFEQYF. The CDR3 bases are TGTGCCTGGACTAGCGGGGGCCCCTTCGAGCAGTACTTC.

The rearrangement links TRBV7-8 to TRBJ2-6; D possibly corresponds to TRBD2 (5 bases). Germline assignment: CDR1 SGHVS and CDR2 FQNEAQ. The CDR3 has 18 amino acids. Trimming stripped 1 base from V and 0 bases from J, with 13 bases between. The DNA of the CDR3 is TGTGCCAGCAGCTTAGTGCGACCGGGAAACTCTGGGGCCAACGTCCTGACTTTC. Amino acids: CASSLVRPGNSGANVLTF.

The V and J genes are TRBV20-1 and TRBJ2-7; D uncertain. V lost 2 bases to trimming and J lost 6 bases, with 8 bases between them. Germline CDR1 reads DFQATT; CDR2 reads SNEGSKA (reference sequence). CDR3 length equals 11 residues. DNA for the CDR3: TGCAGTGCTAGACGAGGTGGCGAGCAGTACTTC. Its protein is CSARRGGEQYF.

The rearrangement uses TRBV6-5 and TRBJ1-1; 7 bases map to TRBD1. The CDR3 loop spans 14 amino acids. The trim removed 8 bases at V and 7 bases at J, leaving 13 bases unmatched. Germline V gene sequence: CDR1 MNHEY, CDR2 SVGAGI. The CDR3 nucleotides read TGTGCCAGCCGGGACAGCCTCCGCCACATTGAAGCTTTCTTT. It translates to CASRDSLRHIEAFF.

The chain links TRBV7-3 to TRBJ2-1; 8 positions match TRBD2. Germline V CDR1 and CDR2: SGHTA, FQGTGA. The V gene end was trimmed by 1 base and the J gene end by 1 base; junction bases not matched to a gene: 6. The CDR3 consists of 17 residues. CDR3 in DNA: TGTGCCAGCAGCTTAAGCGGGGGGTCCTTTTCCTACAATGAGCAGTTCTTC. This sequence encodes CASSLSGGSFSYNEQFF. Combining the CDR3 with reference TRBV7-3 and TRBJ2-1 gives the whole variable domain GAGVSQTPSNKVTEKGKYVELRCDPISGHTALYWYRQSLGQGPEFLIYFQGTGAADDSGLPNDRFFAVRPEGSVSTLKIQRTERGDSAVYLCASSLSGGSFSYNEQFFGPGTRLTVL.

The CDR3 reads CASSPGQPAFF. CDR3 bases: TGTGCCAGCAGTCCGGGACAGCCCGCTTTCTTT. V usage is TRBV12-3 or TRBV12-4 and J usage is TRBJ1-1; 7 nucleotides agree with TRBD1. The CDR3 length is 11 residues. J lost 11 bases, V lost 5 bases, and 5 bases had no gene match.

CDR3 DNA sequence: TGCGCCAGCAGCCACGGGGGGCAGGGTCCCCGTGTGGACGAGCAGTACTTC. It codes for CASSHGGQGPRVDEQYF. The chain is built from TRBV5-1 and TRBJ2-7; D might be TRBD2 (7 bases). Germline CDR1 SGHRS, CDR2 YFSETQ. Trimming removed 4 bases at V and 5 bases at J, with 25 bases between. The CDR3 is 17 residues long.

This rearrangement joins TRBV19 to TRBJ2-3, with D possibly being TRBD1 (6 bases). CDR1 and CDR2 from the germline V gene are LNHDA and SQIVND (reference sequence). V was clipped by 8 bases and J by 4 bases, with 16 bases between them. This CDR3 comprises 14 residues. The CDR3 coding sequence is TGTGCCAGTTCCCGAGGGGGTTTTGCAGATACGCAGTATTTT. This sequence encodes CASSRGGFADTQYF.

The chain uses TRBV5-8 and TRBJ1-5, with D possibly TRBD1 on 6 matching bases. There are 16 residues in the CDR3. Trimming shortened V by 5 bases and J by 5 bases, and 20 bases separated the two germline ends. Germline V gene data show CDR1 as SGHTS and CDR2 as YDEGEE. The chain's CDR3 is CASRPYDRSRDQPQHF. The CDR3 region has the DNA TGTGCCAGCAGGCCTTACGACAGGTCCCGAGATCAGCCCCAGCATTTT. Full variable domain (remainder filled in from reference TRBV5-8 and TRBJ1-5): EAGVTQSPTHLIKTRGQQATLRCSPISGHTSVYWYQQALGLGLQFLLWYDEGEERNRGNFPPRFSGRQFPNYSSELNVNALELEDSALYLCASRPYDRSRDQPQHFGDGTRLSIL.

This chain's CDR3 is CASSLSPGGMNTEAFF. DNA of the CDR3: TGTGCCAGCAGCTTAAGCCCAGGGGGCATGAACACTGAAGCTTTCTTT. This chain uses TRBV13 with TRBJ1-1, with TRBD1 identical over 8 bases. The CDR3 runs 16 residues. CDR1 and CDR2 (germline): PRHDT, FYEKMQ (reference sequence). Trimming at V came to 2 bases and at J to 0 bases, leaving 5 bases not matched to a gene.

This chain uses TRBV7-7 with TRBJ2-7; 9 positions match TRBD1. J was trimmed by 7 bases and V by 1 base; bases with no gene match: 5. Germline V gives CDR1 SSHAT, CDR2 FNYEAQ (reference sequence). The CDR3 contains 14 residues. The CDR3 DNA follows: TGTGCCAGCAGCTTAGACCTTGGGACAGGGGAGCAGTACTTC. It codes for CASSLDLGTGEQYF.

J is TRBJ1-5 and V is TRBV20-1; D unresolved. This CDR3 has 12 residues. Trimming took 6 bases from V and 7 from J, leaving 13 bases between them. CDR1 and CDR2 (germline): DFQATT, SNEGSKA (reference sequence). The CDR3 DNA follows: TGCAGTGCCAGTCGGGATAGACAGCCCCAGCATTTT. As protein: CSASRDRQPQHF.

The CDR3 is CASSQTDRGAFF. CDR3 in DNA: TGTGCCAGCAGCCAGACGGACAGGGGAGCTTTCTTT. The chain combines TRBV14 with TRBJ1-1; 9 nucleotides line up with TRBD1. Per the germline V gene, CDR1 is SGHDN and CDR2 is FVKESK. The V and J ends lost 3 bases and 10 bases, in that order; junction bases with no gene match: 3. The CDR3 is made up of 12 amino acids.

This clone showed up just once. The chain carries TRBV27 and TRBJ1-1, with D possibly matching TRBD1 (5 bases). Germline loops: CDR1 MNHEY, CDR2 SMNVEV (reference sequence). This CDR3 is 16 amino acids long. V lost 0 bases, J lost 5 bases, and 16 bases lay in between. This chain's CDR3 is CASSLSRAPMRTEAFF. CDR3 bases: TGTGCCAGCAGTTTATCCAGGGCCCCAATGAGAACTGAAGCTTTCTTT.

The V call is TRBV6-5, the J call TRBJ2-5; 9 nucleotides align to TRBD2. The CDR3 covers 14 residues. Germline-derived CDR1 and CDR2 are MNHEY and SVGAGI. Trimming at V came to 8 bases and at J to 5 bases, leaving 9 bases not matched to a gene. The CDR3 DNA follows: TGTGCCAGCCGAAATAGCGGGGGAGGGGAGACCCAGTACTTC. Protein product: CASRNSGGGETQYF.

This clone was found once. The J gene is TRBJ1-4, the V gene TRBV9; 9 bases map to TRBD1. The CDR3 covers 17 residues. Per the germline V gene, CDR1 is SGDLS and CDR2 is YYNGEE. Germline trimming cut 3 bases from V and 2 bases from J; bases unmatched to any gene: 8. The DNA of the CDR3 is TGTGCCAGCAGCGGAGGGGACAGGGTTTCGACTAATGAAAAACTGTTTTTT. Translation: CASSGGDRVSTNEKLFF.

The chain links TRBV7-6 to TRBJ2-3, with 10 bases matching TRBD2. V lost 2 bases to trimming and J lost 0 bases; unmatched junction nucleotides: 8. The germline V gene has CDR1 SGHVS and CDR2 FNYEAQ. This CDR3 is built from 18 residues. The CDR3 DNA reads as TGTGCCAGCAGCTTACGAACTAGCGGGATCCCTAGCACAGATACGCAGTATTTT. It translates to CASSLRTSGIPSTDTQYF.

The chain couples TRBV15 to TRBJ1-1; 8 nucleotides line up with TRBD1. In germline, CDR1 is LNHNV, CDR2 YYDKDF (reference sequence). After removal of 4 bases from V and 8 bases from J, the junction contained 6 bases not matched to a gene. The CDR3 loop spans 13 amino acids. DNA for the CDR3: TGTGCCACCAGCAAAACCAGGGACAGGGAAGCTTTCTTT. This translates into CATSKTRDREAFF.

The rearrangement joins TRBV7-6 to TRBJ2-7, with 7 nucleotides matching TRBD1. From germline, CDR1 is SGHVS and CDR2 FNYEAQ. V lost 5 bases, J lost 3 bases, and 10 bases stayed unmatched. This CDR3 comprises 15 residues. CDR3 DNA sequence: TGTGCCAGCAGCCAAAGGGACAGCCCCTACTACGAGCAGTACTTC. It specifies CASSQRDSPYYEQYF.

The chain recombines TRBV9 with TRBJ2-2; 12 nucleotides align to TRBD2. CDR1 and CDR2 from the germline V gene are SGDLS and YYNGEE. The CDR3 totals 16 residues. V gave up 3 bases and J gave up 4 bases; unmatched junction bases: 4. The CDR3 DNA is TGTGCCAGCAGCGGACGGGGACTAGCGGGCACCGGGGAGCTGTTTTTT. This translates into CASSGRGLAGTGELFF. Full variable domain (remainder filled in from reference TRBV9 and TRBJ2-2): DSGVTQTPKHLITATGQRVTLRCSPRSGDLSVYWYQQSLDQGLQFLIQYYNGEERAKGNILERFSAQQFPDLHSELNLSSLELGDSALYFCASSGRGLAGTGELFFGEGSRLTVL.

The chain is built from TRBV18 and TRBJ2-1, with 8 bases identical to TRBD2. Looked up from germline, CDR1 is KGHSH and CDR2 is LQKENI. V lost 2 bases to trimming and J lost 6 bases; unmatched junction nucleotides: 9. The length of the CDR3 is 16 residues. The CDR3 loop reads CASSPMGAGVSNEQFF. DNA for the CDR3: TGTGCCAGCTCACCAATGGGAGCGGGGGTGAGCAATGAGCAGTTCTTC.

V usage is TRBV9 and J usage is TRBJ1-2; D may be TRBD1 (5 bases). The CDR3 runs to 14 residues. Trimming stripped 1 base from V and 6 bases from J, with 13 bases between. In germline, CDR1 is SGDLS, CDR2 YYNGEE. DNA for the CDR3: TGTGCCAGCAGCGTACCAGGAGGGGATAATGGCTACACCTTC. This translates into CASSVPGGDNGYTF.